These 3 T cell receptor beta chains originate from one sample sequenced in a study of blood T cells in healthy people across ages. Primers used in a second PCR of roughly 7 to 12 cycles were a sample-barcoded 5' primer and a J-beta primer mix. TCRdb recomputed calls from the 5' RACE reads with MiXCR, one row per CDR3 protein. Among about 1,400,000 distinct CDR3 sequences listed, approximately 59% were seen once. Sequences were obtained from blood. The source is a young man in good health.

The chain joins TRBV6-2 or TRBV6-3 to TRBJ2-5, with no clear D. V gave up 6 bases and J gave up 0 bases, with 17 bases separating them. The CDR3 covers 16 residues. The germline V gene encodes CDR1 MNHEY and CDR2 SVGEGT. The CDR3 nucleotides read TGTGCCAGCAGCCCCCTGTTGCCTAGTTACCAAGAGACCCAGTACTTC. Protein product: CASSPLLPSYQETQYF.

The V and J genes are TRBV7-2 and TRBJ2-3; TRBD2 matches at 7 bases. The CDR3 is 18 residues long. V was clipped by 3 bases and J by 5 bases; unmatched bases: 17. Germline V gene lookup returns CDR1 SGHTA and CDR2 FQGNSA. The CDR3: CASSFFGEWGGRGDTQYF. Written as DNA, the CDR3 is TGTGCCAGCAGCTTCTTTGGGGAGTGGGGGGGACGTGGAGATACGCAGTATTTT.

This clonotype was detected only a few times. V usage is TRBV5-5 and J usage is TRBJ2-1; perhaps D is TRBD1 or TRBD2 (6 bases each). Germline loops: CDR1 SGHKS, CDR2 YYEKEE (reference sequence). The V end lost 3 bases, the J end lost 4 bases, and 11 bases lay between the germline ends. The CDR3 loop spans 14 amino acids. CDR3 sequence (DNA): TGTGCCAGCAGCTGGGGGGCGGGATACAATGAGCAGTTCTTC. This encodes CASSWGAGYNEQFF.